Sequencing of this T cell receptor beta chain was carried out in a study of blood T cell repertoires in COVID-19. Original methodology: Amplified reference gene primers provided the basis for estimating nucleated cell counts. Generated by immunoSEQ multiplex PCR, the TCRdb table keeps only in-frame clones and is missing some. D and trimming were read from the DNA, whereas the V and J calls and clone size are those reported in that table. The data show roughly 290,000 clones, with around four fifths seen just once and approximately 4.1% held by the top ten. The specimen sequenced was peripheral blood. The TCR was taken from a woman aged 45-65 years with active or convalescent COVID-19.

The CDR3 DNA reads TGCAGTGCTAGTGCGGGGGGAGGCGAGCAGTACTTC. The encoded protein is CSASAGGGEQYF. The V and J genes are TRBV20-1 and TRBJ2-7, with TRBD2 identical over 8 bases. Germline CDR1 reads DFQATT; CDR2 reads SNEGSKA (reference sequence). Trimming at V came to 3 bases and at J to 6 bases, leaving 4 bases not matched to a gene. The CDR3 is 12 amino acids.